The present TCR beta chain was sequenced within a study of blood T cell repertoires in COVID-19. Whole-study context: The study drew acute and convalescent COVID-19 samples from the United States, Italy and Spain. T cells, B-cell-depleted T cells, or PBMCs provided the cDNA or gDNA that served as material.

CDR3 length equals 15 residues. With 4 bases removed from V and 2 bases from J, the gap between germline ends came to 13 bases. Germline V gene data show CDR1 as SEHNR and CDR2 as FQNEAQ (reference sequence). Under the authors' procedure: Reference gene primer amplification yielded estimated nucleated cell counts. Data came from immunoSEQ multiplex PCR; TCRdb stores just in-frame clones and leaves some out. V and J calls plus clone size are reproduced from that table; the DNA served to infer D and trimming. The table records roughly 100,000 clones, less than 85% of them present only once. The TCR originated in a man aged 70-80 years with acute or convalescent COVID-19. The sample taken for sequencing was peripheral blood. The chain carries TRBV7-9 and TRBJ2-3; D perhaps matches TRBD2 (5 bases). As DNA, the CDR3 is TGTGCCAGCAGCTCCCTTCCGGGGTCCACAGATACGCAGTATTTT. The encoded protein is CASSSLPGSTDTQYF.